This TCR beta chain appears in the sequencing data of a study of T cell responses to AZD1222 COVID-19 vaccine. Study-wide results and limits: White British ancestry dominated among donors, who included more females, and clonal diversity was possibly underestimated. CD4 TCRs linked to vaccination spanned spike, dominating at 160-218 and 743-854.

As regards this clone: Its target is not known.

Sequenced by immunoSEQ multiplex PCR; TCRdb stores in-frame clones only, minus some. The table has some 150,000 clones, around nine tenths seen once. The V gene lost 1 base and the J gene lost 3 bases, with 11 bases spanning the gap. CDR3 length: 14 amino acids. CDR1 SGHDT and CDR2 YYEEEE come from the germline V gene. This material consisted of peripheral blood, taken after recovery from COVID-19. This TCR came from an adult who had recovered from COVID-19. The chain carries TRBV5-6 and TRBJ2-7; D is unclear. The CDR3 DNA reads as TGTGCCAGCAGCTTGTCCCGCACGCTCTACGAGCAGTACTTC. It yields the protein CASSLSRTLYEQYF.